This T cell receptor beta chain stems from a study of B cell selection in AIRE deficiency. A note on this clone: Its antigen is currently unknown.

Germline assignment: CDR1 KGHSH and CDR2 LQKENI. The CDR3 totals 16 residues. J was trimmed by 7 bases and V by 0 bases; bases with no gene match: 8. Study conclusions and caveats: Approximately 31% of healthy-shared Treg sequences were found among patient Tconv cells. Shorter CDR3s marked shared Treg sequences, biased toward few non-templated insertions. With only TCRbeta sequenced, less than 45% of shared healthy Treg sequences overlapped Tconv.

The regulatory T cell sort gate was CD4+CD25hiCD127low/negative. Control samples were from healthy, unrelated donors. This table comes from immunoSEQ multiplex PCR, and its TCRdb copy is limited to in-frame clones, with some not included. The sample shows approximately 22,000 clones, roughly 91% of them seen only once. The chain joins TRBV18 to TRBJ2-1; TRBD1 aligns across 8 bases. Source material: CD4+CD25+ Tregs sorted from PBMCs. This clonotype originated in a human donor in good health. CDR3 region: CASSPPGQGAGNEQFF. The CDR3 region has the DNA TGTGCCAGCTCACCACCGGGGCAGGGGGCAGGGAATGAGCAGTTCTTC.